The sequence of this T cell receptor (beta chain) was determined in a study of blood T cells in healthy people across ages. Researchers report isolating at least 7 million PBMCs per sample. Combining a sample-barcoded 5' primer with a J-beta primer mix, a second PCR ran for 7 to 11 cycles. TCRdb re-derived calls from the 5' RACE reads in MiXCR, one entry per CDR3 protein. This sample has some 1,800,000 distinct CDR3 sequences; around 42% occur once, and the top ten carry 20% to 25%. Whole-study results and caveats: Across the age range, TCR beta diversity per million T cells fell in a roughly linear way.

Concerning this clonotype itself: Its antigen is not identified.

V shed 1 base and J 4 bases; nucleotides not matched to a gene: 9. CDR1 and CDR2 (germline): SGHTA, FQGNSA. The CDR3 has 17 amino acids. The sequence was obtained from a human donor in good health. The gene calls are TRBV7-2 and TRBJ2-1; the match to TRBD2 covers 8 bases. Sequencing was done on a sample of blood. In DNA, the CDR3 is TGTGCCAGCAGCTTAGGTGGGATGGCGGGGGGATACAATGAGCAGTTCTTC. Its protein product is CASSLGGMAGGYNEQFF.